Listed below are T cell receptor beta chains from one sample, sequenced in a study of T cell responses to AZD1222 COVID-19 vaccine. This table comes from immunoSEQ multiplex PCR, and its TCRdb copy is limited to in-frame clones, with some not included. The table records more than 150,000 clones, roughly 93% of them present only once. Sequenced here: peripheral blood, sampled on day 0 of AZD1222 vaccination. Receptors were obtained from an adult in good health. Both conserved end residues are part of each CDR3. The D gene is left open where the match is weak. The size of a clone is reported for some rows only, either as once, few or many, or as a class for expanded clones.

CASSPPIPGGSDGELFF | TGTGCCAGCTCACCACCTATTCCAGGGGGCTCGGACGGGGAGCTGTTTTTT | TRBV18 | NA | TRBD1 | TRBJ2-2
CASSPQKGRNEQFF | TGTGCCAGCAGCCCCCAGAAGGGGCGGAATGAGCAGTTCTTC | TRBV7-2 | NA | NA | TRBJ2-1
CASSSGYYGYTF | TGTGCCAGTAGTTCGGGCTACTATGGCTACACCTTC | TRBV19 | NA | NA | TRBJ1-2
CATSDFGPDRAGYGYTF | TGTGCCACCAGTGATTTTGGGCCCGATAGGGCCGGGTATGGCTACACCTTC | TRBV24-1 | once | NA | TRBJ1-2
CATSRDPPQGAPEAFF | TGTGCCACCAGCAGAGACCCCCCCCAGGGGGCACCCGAAGCTTTCTTT | TRBV15 | NA | TRBD1 | TRBJ1-1
CASSDLGLAGNEQFF | TGTGCCAGCAGTGATTTGGGACTAGCGGGCAATGAGCAGTTCTTC | TRBV25-1 | NA | TRBD2 | TRBJ2-1
CASSTQTGGSNEQFF | TGTGCCAGCAGCACACAGACAGGGGGGTCGAATGAGCAGTTCTTC | TRBV5-6 | NA | TRBD1 | TRBJ2-1
CASSFMSGKPYEQYF | TGTGCCAGCAGCTTTATGTCCGGCAAGCCCTACGAGCAGTACTTC | TRBV5-4 | few | NA | TRBJ2-7
CASSNRDRGGHEQFF | TGTGCCAGTAGTAACCGGGACAGGGGAGGCCATGAGCAGTTCTTC | TRBV19 | NA | TRBD1 | TRBJ2-1
CASSETGLYNQPQHF | TGCGCCAGCAGTGAAACAGGACTTTACAATCAGCCCCAGCATTTT | TRBV10-2 | NA | NA | TRBJ1-5
CASSTGGKGNIQYF | TGTGCCAGCAGCACGGGCGGGAAGGGAAACATTCAGTACTTC | TRBV7-3 | NA | NA | TRBJ2-4
CASSLKGRETQYF | TGTGCCAGCAGCTTAAAGGGGAGAGAGACCCAGTACTTC | TRBV7-3 | NA | NA | TRBJ2-5